The clone carrying this T cell receptor beta chain was counted at least ten times. Its antigen remains unknown. The sample comes from a study of beta chain features in type 1 diabetes. Study-wide results and caveats: TCRB CDR3 length was moderately but significantly reduced in all four CD4+ subsets of Type 1 diabetes patients.

Sequenced material consisted of expressed TCRB transcripts (all of the isolated RNA was reverse transcribed). Profiled with immunoSEQ multiplex PCR; TCRdb holds only in-frame clones, not every one. Of some 360,000 clones listed, 9.6% are singletons. The sample was central memory CD4+ T cells from blood. This receptor was taken from a young man with type 1 diabetes.

The CDR3 loop is CASTLVRGSPSGYTF. In DNA form, the CDR3 reads TGTGCCAGTACCCTGGTAAGGGGGAGTCCGAGTGGCTACACCTTC. This sequence joins TRBV19 and TRBJ1-2; possible D gene TRBD1, 6 bases. Germline V CDR1 and CDR2: LNHDA, SQIVND (reference sequence). This CDR3 has 15 residues. The V and J ends lost 7 bases and 7 bases respectively, with 22 bases between them.